One and the same sample provided the 22 T cell receptor beta chains below, sequenced in a study of cytomegalovirus exposure and HLA in healthy donors. Assay: immunoSEQ multiplex PCR; the TCRdb copy retains only in-frame clones and omits some. The sample contains approximately 57,000 clones, 85% to 95% of which appear only once. The material sequenced was PBMCs. The receptors originated from a woman under 30 in good health and CMV-seronegative.

In nucleotides, the CDR3 is TGCGCCAGCAGCCTGGACTGGTCTAGCACAGATACGCAGTATTTT. It encodes CASSLDWSSTDTQYF. The V gene is TRBV5-1, the J gene TRBJ2-3; D might be TRBD2 (5 bases). V lost 4 bases, J lost 0 bases, and 12 bases lay in between. CDR3 size: 15 residues. Germline V gene data show CDR1 as SGHRS and CDR2 as YFSETQ.

In DNA, the CDR3 is TGTGCCAGCTCACCGCTTCGGGGAGCCTACGAGCAGTACTTC. It encodes CASSPLRGAYEQYF. The chain has TRBV18 and TRBJ2-7; tentatively, D is TRBD2 (5 bases). Germline CDR1 KGHSH, CDR2 LQKENI. V shed 3 bases and J shed 2 bases, with 11 bases lying between them. CDR3 length equals 14 residues.

This chain uses TRBV19 with TRBJ2-2, with TRBD2 matching over 7 bases. This CDR3 spans 13 amino acids. V lost 4 bases, J lost 6 bases, and 2 bases stayed unmatched. The germline V gene has CDR1 LNHDA and CDR2 SQIVND (reference sequence). Written as DNA, the CDR3 is TGTGCCAGTAGTAGCGGGAGCCCCGGGGAGCTGTTTTTT. This codes for CASSSGSPGELFF.

This sequence joins TRBV5-1 and TRBJ1-2; no definite D call. CDR3 length: 15 amino acids. Germline CDR1 reads SGHRS; CDR2 reads YFSETQ. V was cut by 0 bases and J by 12 bases, with 21 bases left in between. Here the CDR3 DNA reads TGCGCCAGCAGCTTGGCCAATCGGGGAATGGTCCACAACACCTTC. It codes for CASSLANRGMVHNTF.

The genes are TRBV2 and TRBJ2-3; a weak D match, TRBD2 (5 bases). This CDR3 has 14 amino acids. Germline-derived CDR1 and CDR2 are SNHLY and FYNNEI. The V end lost 1 base, the J end lost 6 bases, and 11 bases lay between the germline ends. The CDR3 DNA follows: TGTGCCAGCAGTGAAGGGCTAGCCTGGGATACGCAGTATTTT. It is translated as CASSEGLAWDTQYF.

This sequence joins TRBV7-2 and TRBJ2-5; 13 bases are a match to TRBD2. The CDR3 loop spans 16 amino acids. The germline CDR1 and CDR2 sequences are SGHTA and FQGNSA. Losses at the gene ends were 6 bases for V and 2 bases for J; bases not matched to a gene: 6. The CDR3 region is CASRVGTSGMQETQYF. Written as DNA, the CDR3 is TGTGCCAGCAGGGTAGGGACTAGCGGGATGCAAGAGACCCAGTACTTC.

The gene calls are TRBV4-2 and TRBJ2-5; D gene uncertain. In germline, CDR1 is LGHNA, CDR2 YNFKEQ. V was shortened by 0 bases and J by 1 base, with 12 bases between the two germline ends. The CDR3 has 16 residues. The CDR3: CASSQEIGLLQETQYF. As DNA, the CDR3 is TGTGCCAGCAGCCAAGAAATTGGGCTCCTCCAAGAGACCCAGTACTTC.

This clone is a singleton in its sample. The rearrangement links TRBV19 to TRBJ1-2, with a weak D call TRBD1 (6 bases). Germline-derived CDR1 and CDR2 are LNHDA and SQIVND (reference sequence). The CDR3 contains 14 residues. V was cut by 7 bases and J by 4 bases, with 16 bases left in between. The CDR3 DNA follows: TGTGCCAGTACCTGGACAGCAGGCACCTATGGCTACACCTTC. Translating gives CASTWTAGTYGYTF.

The J gene is TRBJ1-1, the V gene TRBV6-5; no firm D call. V was clipped by 0 bases and J by 5 bases, with 10 bases between them. The CDR3 length is 14 residues. CDR1 and CDR2 from the germline V gene are MNHEY and SVGAGI. The CDR3 DNA reads as TGTGCCAGCAGTTACTCGACTAGTGGGACTGAAGCTTTCTTT. It yields the protein CASSYSTSGTEAFF.

CDR3 nucleotide sequence: TGTGCCAGCAGTTACGCGAATCCGAGGCAAACGTGGGAGCAGTACTTC. Amino acids: CASSYANPRQTWEQYF. The chain has TRBV6-5 and TRBJ2-7; D remains unclear. Germline CDR1 is MNHEY and CDR2 is SVGAGI. Trimming shortened V by 2 bases and J by 7 bases, and 21 bases separated the two germline ends. This CDR3 comprises 16 residues.

The V call is TRBV9, the J call TRBJ1-3; D gene unclear. CDR3 length: 16 amino acids. Germline CDR1 is SGDLS and CDR2 is YYNGEE. V lost 0 bases and J lost 3, with 13 bases in between. The CDR3 DNA reads as TGTGCCAGCAGCGTAGCCAATCCGGGTTTTGGAAACACCATATATTTT. It yields the protein CASSVANPGFGNTIYF.

This clone turned up a few times. The V gene is TRBV7-7, the J gene TRBJ1-3; TRBD1 aligns across 9 bases. The junction had 3 bases not matched to a gene; V was cut back by 2 bases and J by 1 base. CDR3 size: 16 residues. The germline V gene has CDR1 SSHAT and CDR2 FNYEAQ (reference sequence). DNA of the CDR3: TGTGCCAGCAGCTTATGGGACAGGGATTCTGGAAACACCATATATTTT. It codes for CASSLWDRDSGNTIYF.

The chain combines TRBV15 with TRBJ1-5; D is unclear. This CDR3 region has 15 residues. Germline V gene data show CDR1 as LNHNV and CDR2 as YYDKDF (reference sequence). Deletions cut 1 base from V and 0 bases from J, with 7 bases between. In DNA, the CDR3 is TGTGCCACCAGCAGAGGCCGGGATAGCAATCAGCCCCAGCATTTT. Translated: CATSRGRDSNQPQHF.

The chain carries TRBV5-6 and TRBJ2-5; perhaps TRBD1 as D (7 bases). The CDR3 totals 16 residues. Trimming removed 2 bases from V and 9 bases from J, with 23 bases in between. Germline assignment: CDR1 SGHDT and CDR2 YYEEEE. In nucleotides, the CDR3 is TGTGCCAGCAGCTTACAGGGGACCGGGACTCCTCCGGCCCAGTACTTC. The encoded protein is CASSLQGTGTPPAQYF.

The chain combines TRBV15 with TRBJ1-1, with no clear D. The CDR3 has 14 amino acids. The germline gives CDR1 LNHNV, CDR2 YYDKDF (reference sequence). Trimming cost V 0 bases and J 6 bases, with 11 bases left between them. CDR3 in amino acids: CATSRDYGVAEAFF. CDR3 DNA sequence: TGTGCCACCAGCAGAGATTACGGAGTAGCTGAAGCTTTCTTT. The variable domain in full, completed from reference TRBV15 and TRBJ1-1, reads DAMVIQNPRYQVTQFGKPVTLSCSQTLNHNVMYWYQQKSSQAPKLLFHYYDKDFNNEADTPDNFQSRRPNTSFCFLDIRSPGLGDTAMYLCATSRDYGVAEAFFGQGTRLTVV.

This sequence joins TRBV27 and TRBJ2-5; D unclear. This CDR3 is built from 14 residues. Germline V gives CDR1 MNHEY, CDR2 SMNVEV (reference sequence). Trimming removed 1 base at V and 3 bases at J, with 9 bases between. In DNA form, the CDR3 reads TGTGCCAGCAGTTTATTGGCTAGTAAAGAGACCCAGTACTTC. Translated, it gives CASSLLASKETQYF.

This clone was found a few times. The chain combines TRBV4-1 with TRBJ2-7; 11 bases are shared with TRBD1. Looked up from germline, CDR1 is MGHRA and CDR2 is YSYEKL. This CDR3 has 14 residues. V trimming: 4 bases; J trimming: 3 bases; junction bases outside the gene matches: 2. For the CDR3, the DNA is TGCGCCAGCAGCCCAGGGACAGGGGGCTACGAGCAGTACTTC. Translated, it gives CASSPGTGGYEQYF.

The chain links TRBV6-6 to TRBJ1-6, with 10 bases identical to TRBD1. This CDR3 is built from 15 residues. CDR1 and CDR2 from the germline V gene are MNHNY and SVGAGI (reference sequence). Germline trimming cut 7 bases from V and 7 bases from J; bases unmatched to any gene: 7. CDR3 sequence reads: CASNLGTGANSPLHF. In nucleotides, the CDR3 is TGTGCCAGCAATTTAGGGACAGGGGCCAATTCACCCCTCCACTTT.

This clone has a single count. The chain employs TRBV29-1 and TRBJ2-1; 8 bases are a match to TRBD2. V lost 3 bases and J lost 7; bases outside the gene matches: 14. Germline CDR1 reads SQVTM; CDR2 reads ANQGSEA. This CDR3 spans 16 amino acids. The CDR3 reads CSVDREGSWVGNEQFF. In DNA, the CDR3 is TGCAGCGTTGATCGGGAGGGGTCGTGGGTGGGAAATGAGCAGTTCTTC.

The chain is built from TRBV6-1 and TRBJ2-2; 9 bases are a match to TRBD1. V lost 2 bases, J lost 9 bases, and 7 bases stayed unmatched. The V gene's germline CDR1 is MNHNS and CDR2 SASEGT. The CDR3 length is 15 residues. CDR3: CASSERGTGIWELFF. CDR3 in DNA: TGTGCCAGCAGTGAAAGGGGGACAGGGATATGGGAGCTGTTTTTT.

The chain uses TRBV6-1 and TRBJ1-5; 8 bases map to TRBD1. The CDR3 loop spans 15 amino acids. Per germline, CDR1 MNHNS and CDR2 SASEGT. Trimming cost V 4 bases and J 4 bases; bases outside gene matches: 6. CDR3 DNA: TGTGCCAGCAGTGGGGACAGGCACCGGAATCAGCCCCAGCATTTT. This gives the protein CASSGDRHRNQPQHF.

This sequence joins TRBV12-5 and TRBJ2-1; TRBD2 matches at 10 bases. The CDR3 is 17 amino acids. The V gene end was trimmed by 2 bases and the J gene end by 9 bases; junction bases not matched to a gene: 13. From germline, CDR1 is LGHNT and CDR2 FRNRAP. CDR3 sequence: CASGLPPGRLAGAEQFF. DNA of the CDR3: TGTGCTAGTGGTTTGCCCCCGGGTAGGCTAGCGGGAGCTGAGCAGTTCTTC.